The next 32 T cell receptor beta chains were all read from a single sample in a study of graft-versus-host responses after intestinal transplantation. Clones were sequenced by immunoSEQ multiplex PCR, and TCRdb holds only the in-frame ones, with some missing. The sample records about 14,000 clones, over 75% being singletons. Graft tissue was processed to release intraepithelial and lamina propria lymphocytes. The sequencing used ileum tissue, collected 27 days after intestinal transplant. The receptors shown here come from a human patient who received an intestinal transplant, so some T cells may come from the graft donor.

This sequence joins TRBV12-5 and TRBJ2-1; weak D call: TRBD2 (7 bases). Germline-derived CDR1 and CDR2 are LGHNT and FRNRAP. V was shortened by 7 bases and J by 6 bases, with 19 bases between the two germline ends. The CDR3 spans 15 residues. CDR3 nucleotide sequence: TGTGCTAGTGCCCCGGAGGGGGGGGGCTCCAATGAGCAGTTCTTC. It codes for CASAPEGGGSNEQFF.

This chain joins TRBV5-4 and TRBJ2-1; 7 bases match TRBD2. J gave up 7 bases and V 4 bases, and 17 bases lay outside the gene matches. The CDR3 spans 17 residues. CDR1 SGHNT and CDR2 YYREEE come from the germline V gene (reference sequence). CDR3 bases: TGTGCCAGCAGCCCGGGGTGGTACCGGGGGGAGGAGAATGAGCAGTTCTTC. It encodes CASSPGWYRGEENEQFF.

V gene TRBV29-1 combines with J gene TRBJ1-2, with D uncertain. V was clipped by 7 bases and J by 4 bases, with 10 bases between them. The length of the CDR3 is 11 residues. The germline V gene encodes CDR1 SQVTM and CDR2 ANQGSEA. CDR3 sequence: CSAHKSYGYTF. CDR3 DNA: TGCAGCGCCCACAAATCCTATGGCTACACCTTC.

This sequence joins TRBV7-2 and TRBJ1-6, with D unclear. This CDR3 has 14 residues. The germline V gene encodes CDR1 SGHTA and CDR2 FQGNSA. Deletions cut 5 bases from V and 6 bases from J, with 11 bases between. The CDR3, as DNA: TGTGCCAGCAGCGCAGGAAATATTAATTCACCCCTCCACTTT. It specifies CASSAGNINSPLHF.

This chain uses TRBV5-1 with TRBJ1-3, with D unclear. V lost 0 bases and J lost 1, with 11 bases in between. The CDR3 totals 16 residues. The germline CDR1 and CDR2 sequences are SGHRS and YFSETQ. Written as DNA, the CDR3 is TGCGCCAGCAGCTTGGGTTCACCGGTGTCTGGAAACACCATATATTTT. It codes for CASSLGSPVSGNTIYF.

Written as DNA, the CDR3 is TGTGCCAGCAGCCAAGAGCCGGGAGTGTGGTCACCCCTCCACTTT. It encodes CASSQEPGVWSPLHF. This chain uses TRBV4-2 with TRBJ1-6; no reliable D call. CDR3 size: 15 residues. The V gene's germline CDR1 is LGHNA and CDR2 YNFKEQ. Trimming stripped 0 bases from V and 10 bases from J, with 13 bases between.

Notes on this clone: The sample holds other DNA sequences that translate to the same CDR3. The chain uses TRBV6-5 and TRBJ1-2; 9 nucleotides align to TRBD1. With V trimmed by 6 bases and J by 1 base, 3 bases remained unmatched. From germline, CDR1 is MNHEY and CDR2 SVGAGI. There are 14 residues in the CDR3. The CDR3 loop is CASRLGQGNYGYTF. CDR3 nucleotide sequence: TGTGCCAGCAGACTGGGACAGGGTAACTATGGCTACACCTTC.

The rearrangement links TRBV4-1 to TRBJ1-6; D remains unclear. CDR3 length: 14 amino acids. The germline V and J ends were trimmed by 5 bases and 6 bases, with 11 bases remaining between them. Per the germline V gene, CDR1 is MGHRA and CDR2 is YSYEKL. CDR3 coding DNA: TGCGCCAGCAGCGTAGGAGGATCTAATTCACCCCTCCACTTT. Its protein product is CASSVGGSNSPLHF.

The chain has TRBV19 and TRBJ1-5; 9 bases fit TRBD1. The CDR3 length is 17 residues. The V gene end was trimmed by 4 bases and the J gene end by 0 bases; junction bases not matched to a gene: 7. Germline CDR1 and CDR2: LNHDA and SQIVND (reference sequence). CDR3 in amino acids: CASSKSTGGDSNQPQHF. The DNA for the CDR3 is TGTGCCAGTAGTAAATCTACAGGGGGCGATAGCAATCAGCCCCAGCATTTT. Using reference TRBV19 and TRBJ1-5 for the parts outside the CDR3, the full variable domain is DGGITQSPKYLFRKEGQNVTLSCEQNLNHDAMYWYRQDPGQGLRLIYYSQIVNDFQKGDIAEGYSVSREKKESFPLTVTSAQKNPTAFYLCASSKSTGGDSNQPQHFGDGTRLSIL.

The chain combines TRBV10-3 with TRBJ1-3, with 8 bases identical to TRBD1. Trimming took 4 bases from V and 3 from J; bases not matched to a gene: 11. The CDR3 has 17 amino acids. Germline V CDR1 and CDR2: ENHRY, SYGVKD. The CDR3 sequence is CAISAGDRFMGGNTIYF. The CDR3 DNA is TGTGCCATCAGTGCGGGGGACAGGTTCATGGGTGGAAACACCATATATTTT.

V is TRBV27 and J is TRBJ1-2; 9 bases are shared with TRBD1. The CDR3 covers 13 residues. Germline-derived CDR1 and CDR2 are MNHEY and SMNVEV (reference sequence). The ends lost 5 bases at V and 8 bases at J; junction bases unmatched: 6. The CDR3 here is CASSTQGAYGYTF. In DNA form, the CDR3 reads TGTGCCAGCAGTACACAGGGGGCGTACGGCTACACCTTC.

Written as DNA, the CDR3 is TGCAGTGCACAACAAGAGACCCAGTACTTC. Translation gives CSAQQETQYF. The genes are TRBV20-1 and TRBJ2-5, with no clear D. V lost 6 bases to trimming and J lost 2 bases, with 4 bases between them. Germline assignment: CDR1 DFQATT and CDR2 SNEGSKA (reference sequence). The CDR3 runs to 10 residues.

The chain recombines TRBV5-4 with TRBJ2-4; tentative D call: TRBD1 (6 bases). Trimming left V 4 bases short and J 0 bases short, with 17 bases between. Germline CDR1 reads SGHNT; CDR2 reads YYREEE (reference sequence). This CDR3 contains 17 residues. The CDR3 region is CASSTDRNRVAKNIQYF. CDR3 sequence (DNA): TGTGCCAGCAGCACCGACAGGAATCGGGTAGCCAAAAACATTCAGTACTTC.

This clone was observed a few times. The chain recombines TRBV10-2 with TRBJ2-5; TRBD2 aligns across 8 bases. V was clipped by 8 bases and J by 5 bases; unmatched bases: 7. The germline CDR1 and CDR2 sequences are WSHSY and SAAADI. This CDR3 contains 13 residues. The CDR3 coding sequence is TGCGCCAGCTCAGGACTAGCCTTGGAGACCCAGTACTTC. Protein: CASSGLALETQYF.

The J gene is TRBJ2-5, the V gene TRBV9, with 8 bases fitting TRBD2. Unmatched junction bases numbered 14, after V lost 0 bases and J lost 10 bases. Germline CDR1 reads SGDLS; CDR2 reads YYNGEE. This CDR3 contains 16 residues. The CDR3 loop reads CASSVGLAGIPGDQYF. CDR3 in DNA: TGTGCCAGCAGCGTAGGTTTAGCGGGGATCCCCGGGGACCAGTACTTC.

This clone has only one observation. The V call is TRBV18, the J call TRBJ1-2; D may be TRBD1 (5 bases). The CDR3 has 16 residues. CDR1 is KGHSH, CDR2 LQKENI, per germline. V lost 1 base, J lost 1 base, and 13 bases lay in between. The CDR3 bases are TGTGCCAGCTCACCACAAGTAGGGGCACTTAACTATGGCTACACCTTC. Residues: CASSPQVGALNYGYTF.

Comments on this clone: A junction boundary mismatches the germline segment, possibly from a read error. The chain is built from TRBV7-7 and TRBJ2-1; 7 nucleotides line up with TRBD1. This CDR3 comprises 13 residues. Germline CDR1 reads SSHAT; CDR2 reads FNYEAQ (reference sequence). CDR3 residues: CASSLDRDHEQFF. The CDR3 DNA reads TGTGCTAGCAGCTTAGACAGGGACCATGAGCAGTTCTTC.

The chain recombines TRBV7-6 with TRBJ1-6, with 9 nucleotides matching TRBD1. Germline trimming cut 1 base from V and 7 bases from J; bases unmatched to any gene: 5. The CDR3 length is 16 residues. Per germline, CDR1 SGHVS and CDR2 FNYEAQ. The chain's CDR3 is CASSLEGQGSNSPLHF. The DNA of the CDR3 is TGTGCCAGCAGCTTAGAGGGACAGGGTTCAAATTCACCCCTCCACTTT.

CDR3 in DNA: TGTGCCAGCAGTTCTACTCCGGGGGGGCACACAGATACGCAGTATTTT. This encodes CASSSTPGGHTDTQYF. V is TRBV27 and J is TRBJ2-3; 8 bases map to TRBD2. Germline CDR1 is MNHEY and CDR2 is SMNVEV (reference sequence). Unmatched junction bases numbered 8, after V lost 4 bases and J lost 2 bases. The CDR3 runs 16 residues.

There are a few counts of this clone. The J gene is TRBJ1-1, the V gene TRBV10-3; tentatively, D is TRBD1 (6 bases). The CDR3 length is 14 residues. V lost 6 bases and J lost 0, with 11 bases in between. Germline V gene lookup returns CDR1 ENHRY and CDR2 SYGVKD. CDR3: CAISMGHLNTEAFF. CDR3 nucleotides: TGTGCCATCAGCATGGGACACCTGAACACTGAAGCTTTCTTT.

This sequence joins TRBV11-3 and TRBJ2-2; perhaps TRBD1 as D (5 bases). The V gene lost 5 bases and the J gene lost 5 bases, with 12 bases spanning the gap. Germline loops: CDR1 SGHNT, CDR2 YENEEA. This CDR3 is 14 amino acids long. The CDR3 spells CASSKGRTTGELFF. The CDR3 DNA is TGTGCCAGCAGCAAGGGAAGGACAACCGGGGAGCTGTTTTTT.

V and J are TRBV27 and TRBJ1-2; 8 nucleotides align to TRBD1. V gave up 5 bases and J gave up 6 bases; unmatched junction bases: 5. The CDR3 has 13 amino acids. Germline CDR1 MNHEY, CDR2 SMNVEV (reference sequence). The CDR3 loop reads CASSNRQGNGYTF. The CDR3 DNA reads TGTGCCAGCAGTAATAGACAGGGGAATGGCTACACCTTC.

The CDR3 here is CASSQDRGQGAWSNQPQHF. CDR3 DNA: TGTGCCAGCAGCCAAGATCGAGGACAGGGGGCTTGGAGCAATCAGCCCCAGCATTTT. This chain connects TRBV4-2 to TRBJ1-5; 11 bases are a match to TRBD1. CDR3 length: 19 residues. Losses at the gene ends were 0 bases for V and 1 base for J; bases not matched to a gene: 8. CDR1 and CDR2 (germline): LGHNA, YNFKEQ.

The V call is TRBV4-3, the J call TRBJ2-1; 7 nucleotides line up with TRBD2. The CDR3 contains 17 residues. The germline V gene has CDR1 LGHNA and CDR2 YSLEER. Trimming cost V 0 bases and J 8 bases; bases outside gene matches: 13. The CDR3 reads CASSQDISGEVFDEQFF. The CDR3 region has the DNA TGCGCCAGCAGCCAAGATATAAGCGGGGAAGTGTTCGATGAGCAGTTCTTC.

The count of this clone is one. This chain uses TRBV4-3 with TRBJ1-5; TRBD1 is a possible D gene (5 bases). Trimming cost V 0 bases and J 8 bases, with 14 bases left between them. The CDR3 spans 15 residues. Per the germline V gene, CDR1 is LGHNA and CDR2 is YSLEER. The DNA of the CDR3 is TGCGCCAGCAGCCAAGATAGGGCAGGGCCTAAGCCCCAGCATTTT. Translated: CASSQDRAGPKPQHF.

The V gene is TRBV18, the J gene TRBJ1-4; 7 positions match TRBD1. The CDR3 has 18 residues. J lost 8 bases, V lost 1 base, and 16 bases had no gene match. The germline gives CDR1 KGHSH, CDR2 LQKENI. DNA of the CDR3: TGTGCCAGCTCACCACAAGTCCGGACAGGAGGATTCAAGGAAAAACTGTTTTTT. Its protein product is CASSPQVRTGGFKEKLFF.

The rearrangement links TRBV6-5 to TRBJ2-2, with 9 bases fitting TRBD2. CDR1 is MNHEY, CDR2 SVGAGI, per germline. V lost 9 bases, J lost 7 bases, and 12 bases stayed unmatched. The CDR3 is 15 amino acids. The CDR3 reads CASSDAGGRGGELFF. DNA for the CDR3: TGTGCCAGTTCTGATGCGGGGGGGCGGGGCGGGGAGCTGTTTTTT.

V is TRBV28 and J is TRBJ1-1, with a tentative D call TRBD1 (6 bases). This CDR3 contains 15 residues. CDR1 and CDR2 from the germline V gene are MDHEN and SYDVKM. Trimming cost V 3 bases and J 4 bases, with 15 bases left between them. The CDR3 DNA follows: TGTGCCAGCAGTTTTCTAACGTACAGGGCCACTGAAGCTTTCTTT. Amino acids: CASSFLTYRATEAFF. Full variable domain (rest looked up from reference TRBV28 and TRBJ1-1): DVKVTQSSRYLVKRTGEKVFLECVQDMDHENMFWYRQDPGLGLRLIYFSYDVKMKEKGDIPEGYSVSREKKERFSLILESASTNQTSMYLCASSFLTYRATEAFFGQGTRLTVV.

The chain has TRBV9 and TRBJ2-3; D is uncertain. This CDR3 is 13 amino acids long. V lost 1 base and J lost 5, with 8 bases in between. Germline CDR1 and CDR2: SGDLS and YYNGEE. The CDR3 region has the DNA TGTGCCAGCAGCGTATTAGACTTAGATACGCAGTATTTT. Encoded protein: CASSVLDLDTQYF. Full variable domain (rest looked up from reference TRBV9 and TRBJ2-3): DSGVTQTPKHLITATGQRVTLRCSPRSGDLSVYWYQQSLDQGLQFLIQYYNGEERAKGNILERFSAQQFPDLHSELNLSSLELGDSALYFCASSVLDLDTQYFGPGTRLTVL.

CDR3 residues: CSAARDRDQPQHF. CDR3 in DNA: TGCAGCGCTGCTAGGGACAGGGATCAGCCCCAGCATTTT. The rearrangement joins TRBV29-1 to TRBJ1-5; 9 nucleotides align to TRBD1. Unmatched junction bases numbered 6, after V lost 7 bases and J lost 5 bases. The CDR3 spans 13 residues. Germline values: CDR1 SQVTM, CDR2 ANQGSEA.

The J gene is TRBJ2-7, the V gene TRBV20-1; 11 bases match TRBD2. CDR3 length: 11 residues. Trimming took 2 bases from V and 13 from J; bases not matched to a gene: 4. Germline V gene lookup returns CDR1 DFQATT and CDR2 SNEGSKA (reference sequence). CDR3 nucleotides: TGCAGTGCTAGACAGACTAGCGGGGCTTACGTC. Amino acids: CSARQTSGAYV.

This clone has just one count. V gene TRBV5-6 combines with J gene TRBJ2-5, with 12 bases fitting TRBD2. The CDR3 is made up of 16 amino acids. The trim removed 3 bases at V and 1 base at J, leaving 4 bases unmatched. Germline V gives CDR1 SGHDT, CDR2 YYEEEE. The CDR3 coding sequence is TGTGCCAGCAGCTCCGGACTAGCGGGGTTCCAAGAGACCCAGTACTTC. Its translation is CASSSGLAGFQETQYF.